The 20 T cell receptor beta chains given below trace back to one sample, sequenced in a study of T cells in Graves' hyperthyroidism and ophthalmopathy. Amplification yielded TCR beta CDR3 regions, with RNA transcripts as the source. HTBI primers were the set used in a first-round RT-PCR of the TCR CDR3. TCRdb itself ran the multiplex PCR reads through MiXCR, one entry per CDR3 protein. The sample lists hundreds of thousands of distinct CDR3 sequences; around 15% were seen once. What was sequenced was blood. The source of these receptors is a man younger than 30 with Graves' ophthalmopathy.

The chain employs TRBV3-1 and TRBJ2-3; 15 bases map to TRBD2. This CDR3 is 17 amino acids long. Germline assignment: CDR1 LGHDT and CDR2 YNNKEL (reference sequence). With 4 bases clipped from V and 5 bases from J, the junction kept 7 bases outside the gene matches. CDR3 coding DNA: TGTGCCAGCAGCCGGACTAGCGGGGGGGTGGTCGGAGATACGCAGTATTTT. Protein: CASSRTSGGVVGDTQYF.

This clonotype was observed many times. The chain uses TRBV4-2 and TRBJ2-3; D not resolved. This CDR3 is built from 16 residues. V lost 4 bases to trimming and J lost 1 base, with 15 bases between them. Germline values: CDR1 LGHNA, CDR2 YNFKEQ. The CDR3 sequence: CASSRQAGGGTDTQYF. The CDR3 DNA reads TGTGCCAGCAGCCGGCAAGCTGGCGGAGGCACAGATACGCAGTATTTT.

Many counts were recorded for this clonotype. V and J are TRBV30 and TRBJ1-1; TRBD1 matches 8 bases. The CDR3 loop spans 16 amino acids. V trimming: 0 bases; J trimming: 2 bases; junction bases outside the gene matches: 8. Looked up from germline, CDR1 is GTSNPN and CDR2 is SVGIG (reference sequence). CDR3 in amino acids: CAWSVPITGGNTEAFF. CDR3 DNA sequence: TGTGCCTGGAGTGTACCAATCACAGGGGGTAACACTGAAGCTTTCTTT.

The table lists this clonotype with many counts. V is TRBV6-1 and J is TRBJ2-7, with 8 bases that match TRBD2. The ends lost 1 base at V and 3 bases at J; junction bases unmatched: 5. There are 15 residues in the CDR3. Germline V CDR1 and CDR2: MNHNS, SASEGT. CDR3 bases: TGTGCCAGCAGTGAAGTACTAGCGGTTAACTACGAGCAGTACTTC. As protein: CASSEVLAVNYEQYF.

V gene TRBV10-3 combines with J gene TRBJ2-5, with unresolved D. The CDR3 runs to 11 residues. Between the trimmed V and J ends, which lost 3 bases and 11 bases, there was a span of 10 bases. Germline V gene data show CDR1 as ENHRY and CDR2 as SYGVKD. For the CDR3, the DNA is TGTGCCATCAGTGAAGGAGCGAATCAGTACTTC. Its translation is CAISEGANQYF.

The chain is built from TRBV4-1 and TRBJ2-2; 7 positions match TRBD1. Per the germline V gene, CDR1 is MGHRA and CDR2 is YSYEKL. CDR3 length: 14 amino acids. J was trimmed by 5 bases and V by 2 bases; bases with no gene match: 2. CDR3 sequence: CASSQPGGTGELFF. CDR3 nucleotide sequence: TGCGCCAGCAGCCAACCAGGGGGAACCGGGGAGCTGTTTTTT.

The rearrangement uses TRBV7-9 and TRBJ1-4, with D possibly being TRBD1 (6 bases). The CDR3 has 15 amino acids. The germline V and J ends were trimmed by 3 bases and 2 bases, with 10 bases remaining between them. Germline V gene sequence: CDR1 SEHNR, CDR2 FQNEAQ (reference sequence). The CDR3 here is CASSFVGATNEKLFF. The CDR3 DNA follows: TGTGCCAGCAGCTTTGTGGGGGCGACTAATGAAAAACTGTTTTTT.

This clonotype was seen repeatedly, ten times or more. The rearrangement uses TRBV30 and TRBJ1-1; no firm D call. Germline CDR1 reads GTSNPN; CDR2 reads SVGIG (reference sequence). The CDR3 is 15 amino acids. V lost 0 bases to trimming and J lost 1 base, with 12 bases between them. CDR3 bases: TGTGCCTGGAGTGTACTTGGGCGGGGGAACACTGAAGCTTTCTTT. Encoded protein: CAWSVLGRGNTEAFF.

CDR3 bases: TGTGCCAGCAGTCTAAACCAGGGATCCAATGAGCAGTTCTTC. This codes for CASSLNQGSNEQFF. J is TRBJ2-1 and V is TRBV6-1, with D possibly matching TRBD1 (5 bases). The CDR3 extends over 14 amino acids. V was pared by 5 bases and J by 6 bases, with 14 bases between. Germline assignment: CDR1 MNHNS and CDR2 SASEGT.

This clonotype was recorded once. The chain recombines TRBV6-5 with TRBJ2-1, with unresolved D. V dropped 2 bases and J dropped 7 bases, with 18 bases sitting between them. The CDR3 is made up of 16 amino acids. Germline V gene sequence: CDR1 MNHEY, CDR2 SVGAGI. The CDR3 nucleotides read TGTGCCAGCAGTTACCCCTTTGGCGAATTGGGAAATGAGCAGTTCTTC. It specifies CASSYPFGELGNEQFF.

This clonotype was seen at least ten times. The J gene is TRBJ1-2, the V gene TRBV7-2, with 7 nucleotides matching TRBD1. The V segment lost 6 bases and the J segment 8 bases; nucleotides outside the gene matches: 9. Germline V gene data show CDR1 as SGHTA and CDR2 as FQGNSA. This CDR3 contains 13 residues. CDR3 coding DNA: TGTGCCAGCAGAGGGAAGGGGGCTGAAGGCTACACCTTC. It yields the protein CASRGKGAEGYTF.

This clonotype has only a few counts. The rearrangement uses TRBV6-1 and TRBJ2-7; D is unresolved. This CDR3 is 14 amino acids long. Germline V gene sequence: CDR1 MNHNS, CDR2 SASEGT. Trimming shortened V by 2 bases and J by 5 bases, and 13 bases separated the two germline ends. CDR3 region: CASSEKFPANEQYF. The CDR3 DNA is TGTGCCAGCAGTGAAAAGTTTCCTGCAAACGAGCAGTACTTC.

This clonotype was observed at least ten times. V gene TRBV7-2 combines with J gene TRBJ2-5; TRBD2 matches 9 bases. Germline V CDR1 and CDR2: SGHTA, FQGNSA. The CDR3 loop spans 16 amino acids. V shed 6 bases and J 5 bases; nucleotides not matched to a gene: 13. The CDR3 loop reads CASSLMAGGYQETQYF. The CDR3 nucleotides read TGTGCCAGCAGTCTCATGGCGGGGGGGTATCAGGAGACCCAGTACTTC.

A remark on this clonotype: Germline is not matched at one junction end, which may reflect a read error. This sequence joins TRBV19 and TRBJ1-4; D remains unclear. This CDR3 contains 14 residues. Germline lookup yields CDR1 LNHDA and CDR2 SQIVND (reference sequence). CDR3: CASSILRTNEKLFF. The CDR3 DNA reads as TGTGCCAGTAGTATTCTCCGCACTAACGAAAAACTGTTTTTT.

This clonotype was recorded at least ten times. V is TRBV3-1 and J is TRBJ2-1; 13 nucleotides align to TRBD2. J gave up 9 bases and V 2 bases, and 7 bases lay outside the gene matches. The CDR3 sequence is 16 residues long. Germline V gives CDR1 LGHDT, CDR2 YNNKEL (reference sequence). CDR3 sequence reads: CASSQIPGLAGPEQFF. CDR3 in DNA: TGTGCCAGCAGCCAAATACCGGGACTAGCGGGGCCTGAGCAGTTCTTC.

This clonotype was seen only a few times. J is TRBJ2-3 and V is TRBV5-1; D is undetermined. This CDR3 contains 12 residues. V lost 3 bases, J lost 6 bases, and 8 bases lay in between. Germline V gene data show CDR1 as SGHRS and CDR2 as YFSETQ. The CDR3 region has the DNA TGCGCCAGCAGCTACCTCCGGGATACGCAGTATTTT. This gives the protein CASSYLRDTQYF.

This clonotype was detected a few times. The CDR3, as DNA: TGCAGCGTTCAGACATGGGACAGGGGGATCGCACTGTTTTTT. Translated, it gives CSVQTWDRGIALFF. V and J are TRBV29-1 and TRBJ1-4; 11 bases are a match to TRBD1. CDR1 and CDR2 from the germline V gene are SQVTM and ANQGSEA. The ends lost 5 bases at V and 13 bases at J; junction bases unmatched: 12. The CDR3 is made up of 14 amino acids.

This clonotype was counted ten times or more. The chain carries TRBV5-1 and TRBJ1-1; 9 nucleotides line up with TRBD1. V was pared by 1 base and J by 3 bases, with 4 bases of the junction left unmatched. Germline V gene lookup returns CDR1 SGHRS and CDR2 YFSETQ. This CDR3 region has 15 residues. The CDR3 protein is CASSLNTGGYTEAFF. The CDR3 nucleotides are TGCGCCAGCAGCTTGAATACAGGGGGCTACACTGAAGCTTTCTTT.

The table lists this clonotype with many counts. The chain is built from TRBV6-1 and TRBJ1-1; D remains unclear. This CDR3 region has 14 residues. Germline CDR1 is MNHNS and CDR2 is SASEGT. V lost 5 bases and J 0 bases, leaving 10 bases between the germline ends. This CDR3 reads CASSHFGLNTEAFF. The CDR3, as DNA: TGTGCCAGCAGTCACTTCGGGTTGAACACTGAAGCTTTCTTT.

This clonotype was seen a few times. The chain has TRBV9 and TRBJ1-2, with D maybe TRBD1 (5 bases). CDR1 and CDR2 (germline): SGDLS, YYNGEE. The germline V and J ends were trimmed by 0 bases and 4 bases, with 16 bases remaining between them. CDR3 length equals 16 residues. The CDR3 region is CASSVGGRGTVYGYTF. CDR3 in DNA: TGTGCCAGCAGCGTAGGCGGGAGGGGCACTGTCTATGGCTACACCTTC.